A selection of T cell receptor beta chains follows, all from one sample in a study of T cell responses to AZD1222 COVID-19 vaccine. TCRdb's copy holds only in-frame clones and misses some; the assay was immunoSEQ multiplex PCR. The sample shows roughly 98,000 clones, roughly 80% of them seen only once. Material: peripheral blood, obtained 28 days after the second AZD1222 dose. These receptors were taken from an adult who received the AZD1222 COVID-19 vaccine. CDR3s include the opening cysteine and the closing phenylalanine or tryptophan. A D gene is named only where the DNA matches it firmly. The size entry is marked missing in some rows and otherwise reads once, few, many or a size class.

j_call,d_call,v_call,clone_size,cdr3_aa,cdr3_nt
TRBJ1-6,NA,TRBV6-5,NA,CASSYELGGSLHF,TGTGCCAGCAGTTACGAATTAGGGGGATCCCTCCACTTT
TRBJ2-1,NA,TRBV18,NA,CATGVVGYYNEQFF,TGTGCCACTGGTGTTGTTGGATACTACAATGAGCAGTTCTTC
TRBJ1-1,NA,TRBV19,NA,CASQREGGQGTEAFF,TGTGCCAGTCAGAGGGAAGGGGGGCAGGGCACTGAAGCTTTCTTT
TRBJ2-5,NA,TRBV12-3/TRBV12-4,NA,CASSPTGAGPYF,TGTGCCAGCAGCCCCACGGGGGCAGGACCTTACTTC
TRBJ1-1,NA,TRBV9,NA,CASSVVPGSEAFF,TGTGCCAGCAGCGTAGTCCCGGGGTCGGAAGCTTTCTTT
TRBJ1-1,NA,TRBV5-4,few,CAIQATGKDTEAFF,TGTGCCATTCAGGCCACAGGGAAGGACACTGAAGCTTTCTTT
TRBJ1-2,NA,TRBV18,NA,CASSPFGEPDYGYTF,TGTGCCAGCTCACCATTTGGGGAGCCGGACTATGGCTACACCTTC
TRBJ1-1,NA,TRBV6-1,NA,CASSEGGDTEAFF,TGTGCCAGCAGTGAGGGGGGGGACACTGAAGCTTTCTTT
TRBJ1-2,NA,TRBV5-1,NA,CASSLGTAGYGYTF,TGCGCCAGCAGCCTTGGGACGGCGGGATATGGCTACACCTTC
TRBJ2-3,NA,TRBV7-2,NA,CASSLWSQGTDTQYF,TGTGCCAGCAGCTTATGGTCACAGGGCACAGATACGCAGTATTTT
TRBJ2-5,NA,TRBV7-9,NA,CASSSGLSRGETQYF,TGTGCCAGCAGCTCGGGACTTTCTCGGGGAGAGACCCAGTACTTC
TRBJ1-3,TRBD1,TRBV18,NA,CASSPTDRGHTIYF,TGTGCCAGCTCACCGACGGACAGGGGTCACACCATATATTTT
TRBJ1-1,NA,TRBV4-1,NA,CASSALGGRVNTEAFF,TGCGCCAGCAGCGCCCTCGGCGGCCGGGTGAACACTGAAGCTTTCTTT
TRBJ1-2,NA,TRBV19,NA,CASTYTFDGIYGYTF,TGTGCCAGTACTTATACCTTTGACGGAATCTATGGCTACACCTTC
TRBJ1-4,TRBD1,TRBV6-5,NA,CASRGTGTNEKLFF,TGTGCCAGCAGGGGGACAGGAACTAATGAAAAACTGTTTTTT
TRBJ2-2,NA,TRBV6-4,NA,CASSLESGSNTGELFF,TGTGCCAGCAGTTTGGAGAGTGGGTCCAACACCGGGGAGCTGTTTTTT
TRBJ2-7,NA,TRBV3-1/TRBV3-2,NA,CASSLSGGRAGDEQYF,TGTGCCAGCAGCCTTTCCGGGGGCCGGGCGGGGGACGAGCAGTACTTC
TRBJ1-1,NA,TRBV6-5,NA,CASSIDNSNTEAFF,TGTGCCAGCAGTATAGACAACTCCAACACTGAAGCTTTCTTT
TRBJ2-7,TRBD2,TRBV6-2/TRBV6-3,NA,CASSYSMAGTSGTYEQYF,TGTGCCAGCAGTTACTCGATGGCCGGGACTAGCGGCACCTACGAGCAGTACTTC
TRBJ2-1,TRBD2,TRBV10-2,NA,CASSESTSGRVEQFF,TGCGCCAGCAGTGAGTCGACTAGCGGGAGAGTTGAGCAGTTCTTC
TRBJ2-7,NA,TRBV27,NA,CASRDYPLIFYEQYF,TGTGCCAGCCGGGATTACCCTCTTATATTCTACGAGCAGTACTTC
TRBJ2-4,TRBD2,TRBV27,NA,CASSPLTSGGTKNIQYF,TGTGCCAGCAGTCCCCTGACTAGCGGGGGGACCAAAAACATTCAGTACTTC
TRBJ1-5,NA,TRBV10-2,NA,CASSVPGGNQPQHF,TGCGCCAGCAGTGTACCTGGGGGCAATCAGCCCCAGCATTTT
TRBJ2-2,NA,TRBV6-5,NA,CASDRGGGNTGELFF,TGTGCCAGCGACCGGGGAGGGGGGAACACCGGGGAGCTGTTTTTT
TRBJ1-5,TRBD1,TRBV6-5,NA,CASSYGDRVGPQHF,TGTGCCAGCAGTTACGGGGACAGGGTTGGGCCCCAGCATTTT
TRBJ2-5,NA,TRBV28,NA,CASQEGQETQYF,TGTGCCAGCCAGGAGGGCCAAGAGACCCAGTACTTC
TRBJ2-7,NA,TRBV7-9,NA,CASSLLDGYEQYF,TGTGCCAGCAGCCTACTTGATGGTTACGAGCAGTACTTC
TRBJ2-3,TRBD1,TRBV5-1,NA,CASSLRDSRTDTQYF,TGCGCCAGCAGCTTGCGGGACAGTAGAACAGATACGCAGTATTTT
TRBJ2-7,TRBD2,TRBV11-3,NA,CASSLLTSGRALSSYEQYF,TGTGCCAGCAGCCTCCTGACTAGCGGGAGGGCTCTAAGCTCCTACGAGCAGTACTTC
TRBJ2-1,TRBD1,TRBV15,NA,CATSRTRTGYNEQFF,TGTGCCACCAGCAGGACCCGGACAGGGTACAATGAGCAGTTCTTC
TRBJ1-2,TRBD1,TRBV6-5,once,CASSYSETGGFYGYTF,TGTGCCAGCAGTTACTCGGAGACAGGGGGCTTCTATGGCTACACCTTC
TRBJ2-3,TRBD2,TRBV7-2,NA,CASSPTSVLSTDTQYF,TGTGCCAGCAGCCCGACTAGCGTACTTAGCACAGATACGCAGTATTTT
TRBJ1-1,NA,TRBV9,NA,CASSRRGGTEAFF,TGTGCCAGCAGCCGAAGAGGGGGCACTGAAGCTTTCTTT